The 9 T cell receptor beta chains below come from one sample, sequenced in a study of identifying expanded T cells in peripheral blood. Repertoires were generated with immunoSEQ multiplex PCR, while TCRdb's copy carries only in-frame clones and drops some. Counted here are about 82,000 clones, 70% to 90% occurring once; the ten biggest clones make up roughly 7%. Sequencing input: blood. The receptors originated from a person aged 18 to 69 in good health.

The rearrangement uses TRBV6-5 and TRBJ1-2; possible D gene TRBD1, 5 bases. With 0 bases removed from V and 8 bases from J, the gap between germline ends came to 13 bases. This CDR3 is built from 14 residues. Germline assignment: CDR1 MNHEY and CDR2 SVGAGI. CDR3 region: CASSYSGGKGGYTF. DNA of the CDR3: TGTGCCAGCAGTTACTCGGGGGGTAAGGGCGGCTACACCTTC.

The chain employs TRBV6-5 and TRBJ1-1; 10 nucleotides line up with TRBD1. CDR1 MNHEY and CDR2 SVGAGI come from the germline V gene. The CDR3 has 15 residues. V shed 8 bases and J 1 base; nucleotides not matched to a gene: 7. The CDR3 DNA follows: TGTGCCAGCGGAAAGACAGGGGGCGCGAACACTGAAGCTTTCTTT. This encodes CASGKTGGANTEAFF.

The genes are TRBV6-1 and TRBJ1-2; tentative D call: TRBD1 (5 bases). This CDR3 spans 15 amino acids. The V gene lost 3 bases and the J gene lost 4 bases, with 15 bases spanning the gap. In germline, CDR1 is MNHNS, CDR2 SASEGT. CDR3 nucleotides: TGTGCCAGCAGTGATCGATCCAGGGCTATCTATGGCTACACCTTC. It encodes CASSDRSRAIYGYTF.

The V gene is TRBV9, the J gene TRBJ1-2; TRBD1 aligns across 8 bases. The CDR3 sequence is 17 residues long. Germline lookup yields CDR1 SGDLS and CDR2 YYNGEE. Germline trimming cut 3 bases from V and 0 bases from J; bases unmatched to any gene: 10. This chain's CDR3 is CASSGQGSGVANYGYTF. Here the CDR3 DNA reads TGTGCCAGCAGCGGACAGGGGTCGGGGGTAGCTAACTATGGCTACACCTTC.

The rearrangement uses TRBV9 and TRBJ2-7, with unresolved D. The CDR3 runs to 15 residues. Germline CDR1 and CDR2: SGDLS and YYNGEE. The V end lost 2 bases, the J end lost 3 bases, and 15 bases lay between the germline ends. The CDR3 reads CASSVTAQTNYEQYF. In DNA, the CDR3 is TGTGCCAGCAGCGTCACAGCCCAAACTAACTACGAGCAGTACTTC.

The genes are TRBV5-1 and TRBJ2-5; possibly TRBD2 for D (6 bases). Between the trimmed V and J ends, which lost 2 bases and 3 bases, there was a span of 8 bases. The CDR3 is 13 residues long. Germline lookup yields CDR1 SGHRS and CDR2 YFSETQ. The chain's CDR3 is CASSFTGEETQYF. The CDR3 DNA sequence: TGCGCCAGCAGCTTCACGGGGGAAGAGACCCAGTACTTC.

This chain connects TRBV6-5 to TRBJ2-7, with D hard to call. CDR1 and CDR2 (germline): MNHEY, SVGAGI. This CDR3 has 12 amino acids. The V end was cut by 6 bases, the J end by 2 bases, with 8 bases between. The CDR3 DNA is TGTGCCAGCAGGGATCGAACCTACGAGCAGTACTTC. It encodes CASRDRTYEQYF.

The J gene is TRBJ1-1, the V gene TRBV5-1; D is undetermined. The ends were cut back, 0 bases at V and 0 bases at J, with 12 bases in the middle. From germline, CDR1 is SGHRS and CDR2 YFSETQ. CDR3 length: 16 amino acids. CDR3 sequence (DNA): TGCGCCAGCAGCTTGGAGATGGTAGGAGTGAACACTGAAGCTTTCTTT. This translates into CASSLEMVGVNTEAFF.

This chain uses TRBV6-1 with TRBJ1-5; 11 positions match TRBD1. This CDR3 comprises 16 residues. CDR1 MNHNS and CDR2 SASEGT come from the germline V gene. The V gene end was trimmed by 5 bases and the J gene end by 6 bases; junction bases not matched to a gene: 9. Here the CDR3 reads CASSQGQGAAGQPQHF. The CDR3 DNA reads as TGTGCCAGCAGTCAAGGACAGGGGGCAGCTGGTCAGCCCCAGCATTTT.